This T cell receptor beta chain appears in the sequencing data of a study of technical replicates of blood from a few donors. Method: immunoSEQ multiplex PCR; TCRdb's copy keeps in-frame clones and lacks some. The data hold about 82,000 clones, with 90% to 95% observed a single time. The germline CDR1 and CDR2 sequences are SGHRS and YFSETQ. The CDR3 has 15 amino acids. Trimming removed 0 bases at V and 4 bases at J, with 11 bases between. This clonotype was sampled from a human donor in good health. The chain couples TRBV5-1 to TRBJ2-1; D is undetermined. The sample was T cells isolated from PBMCs. The CDR3 reads CASSLARRLYNEQFF. The DNA for the CDR3 is TGCGCCAGCAGCTTGGCGCGCAGGTTATACAATGAGCAGTTCTTC. Based on the CDR3 plus reference TRBV5-1 and TRBJ2-1, the full variable domain is KAGVTQTPRYLIKTRGQQVTLSCSPISGHRSVSWYQQTPGQGLQFLFEYFSETQRNKGNFPGRFSGRQFSNSRSEMNVSTLELGDSALYLCASSLARRLYNEQFFGPGTRLTVL.